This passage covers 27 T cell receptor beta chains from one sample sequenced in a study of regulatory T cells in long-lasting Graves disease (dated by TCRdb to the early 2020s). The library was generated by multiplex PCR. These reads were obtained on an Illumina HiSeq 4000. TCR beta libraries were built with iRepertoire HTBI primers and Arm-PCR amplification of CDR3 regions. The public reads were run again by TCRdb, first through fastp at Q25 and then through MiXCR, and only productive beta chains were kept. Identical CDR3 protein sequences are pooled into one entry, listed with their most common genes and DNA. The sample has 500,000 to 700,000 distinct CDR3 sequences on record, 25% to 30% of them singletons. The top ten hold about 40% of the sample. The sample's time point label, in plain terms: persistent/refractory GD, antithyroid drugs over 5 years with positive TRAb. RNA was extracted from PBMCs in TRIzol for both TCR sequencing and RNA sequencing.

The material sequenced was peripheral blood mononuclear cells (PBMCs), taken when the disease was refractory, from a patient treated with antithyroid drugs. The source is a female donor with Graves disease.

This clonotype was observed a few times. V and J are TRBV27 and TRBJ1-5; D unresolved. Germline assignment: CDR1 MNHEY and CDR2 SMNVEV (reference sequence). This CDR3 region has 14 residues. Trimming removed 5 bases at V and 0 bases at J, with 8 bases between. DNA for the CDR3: TGTGCCAGCAGTCCATCAGGTAGCAATCAGCCCCAGCATTTT. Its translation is CASSPSGSNQPQHF.

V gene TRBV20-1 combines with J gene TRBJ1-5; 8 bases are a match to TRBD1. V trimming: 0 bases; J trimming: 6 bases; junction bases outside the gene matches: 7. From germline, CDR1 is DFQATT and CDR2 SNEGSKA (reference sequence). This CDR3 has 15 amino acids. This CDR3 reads CSARETGQGGQPQHF. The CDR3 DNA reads TGCAGTGCTAGAGAAACAGGACAGGGTGGTCAGCCCCAGCATTTT.

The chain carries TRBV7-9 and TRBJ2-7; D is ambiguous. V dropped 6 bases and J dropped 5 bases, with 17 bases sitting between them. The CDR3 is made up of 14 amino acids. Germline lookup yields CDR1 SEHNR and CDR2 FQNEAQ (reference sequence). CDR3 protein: CASSQVQAWDEQYF. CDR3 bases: TGTGCCAGCAGTCAAGTCCAGGCCTGGGACGAGCAGTACTTC.

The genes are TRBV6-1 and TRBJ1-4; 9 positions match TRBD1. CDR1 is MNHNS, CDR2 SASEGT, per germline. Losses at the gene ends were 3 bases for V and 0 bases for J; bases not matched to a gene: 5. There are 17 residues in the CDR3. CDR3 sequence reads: CASSDGQGTATNEKLFF. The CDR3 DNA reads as TGTGCCAGCAGTGATGGACAGGGGACCGCAACTAATGAAAAACTGTTTTTT.

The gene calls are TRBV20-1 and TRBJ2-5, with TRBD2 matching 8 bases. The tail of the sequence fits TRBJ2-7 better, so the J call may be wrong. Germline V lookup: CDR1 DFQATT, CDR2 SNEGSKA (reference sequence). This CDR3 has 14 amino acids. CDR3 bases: TGCAGTGCTCAAGGTCTCGCGGGAGGCTACGAGCAGTACTTC. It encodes CSAQGLAGGYEQYF.

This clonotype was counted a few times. The chain's CDR3 is CASSLAGPADTQYF. CDR3 nucleotides: TGTGCCAGCAGCTTAGCGGGACCGGCAGATACGCAGTATTTT. The chain uses TRBV7-3 and TRBJ2-3; tentative D call: TRBD2 (6 bases). With 2 bases removed from V and 4 bases from J, the gap between germline ends came to 10 bases. This CDR3 is 14 amino acids long. CDR1 is SGHTA, CDR2 FQGTGA, per germline. The whole variable domain, remainder taken from reference TRBV7-3 and TRBJ2-3, is GAGVSQTPSNKVTEKGKYVELRCDPISGHTALYWYRQSLGQGPEFLIYFQGTGAADDSGLPNDRFFAVRPEGSVSTLKIQRTERGDSAVYLCASSLAGPADTQYFGPGTRLTVL.

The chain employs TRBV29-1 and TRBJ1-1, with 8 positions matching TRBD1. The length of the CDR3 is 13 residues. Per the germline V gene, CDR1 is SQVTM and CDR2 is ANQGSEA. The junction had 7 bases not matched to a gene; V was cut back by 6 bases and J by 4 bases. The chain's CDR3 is CSVRAGGGTEAFF. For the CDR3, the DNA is TGCAGCGTCCGGGCAGGGGGCGGCACTGAAGCTTTCTTT.

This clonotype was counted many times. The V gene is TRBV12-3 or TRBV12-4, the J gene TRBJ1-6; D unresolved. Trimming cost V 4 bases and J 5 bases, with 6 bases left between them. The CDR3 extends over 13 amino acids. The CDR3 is CASSWQDNSPLHF. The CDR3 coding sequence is TGTGCCAGCAGTTGGCAGGATAATTCACCCCTCCACTTT.

CDR3 nucleotides: TGCAGTGCTAGAGCTAGGACTAGCGGGACCGGGGAGCTGTTTTTT. Its translation: CSARARTSGTGELFF. The chain is built from TRBV20-1 and TRBJ2-2; TRBD2 agrees at 11 bases. J lost 5 bases, V lost 1 base, and 3 bases had no gene match. The CDR3 runs 15 residues. CDR1 is DFQATT, CDR2 SNEGSKA, per germline (reference sequence).

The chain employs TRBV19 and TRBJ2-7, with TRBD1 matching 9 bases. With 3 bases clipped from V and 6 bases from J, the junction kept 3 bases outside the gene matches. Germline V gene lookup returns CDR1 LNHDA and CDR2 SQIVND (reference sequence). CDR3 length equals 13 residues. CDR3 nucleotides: TGTGCCAGTAGTATGGGACAGGGACGCGAGCAGTACTTC. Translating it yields CASSMGQGREQYF.

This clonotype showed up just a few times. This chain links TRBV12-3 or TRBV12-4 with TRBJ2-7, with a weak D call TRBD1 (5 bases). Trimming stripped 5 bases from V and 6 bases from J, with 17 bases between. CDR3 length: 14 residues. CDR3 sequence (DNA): TGTGCCAGCAGTCCAACCCATGGGGCGGTCGAGCAGTACTTC. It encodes CASSPTHGAVEQYF.

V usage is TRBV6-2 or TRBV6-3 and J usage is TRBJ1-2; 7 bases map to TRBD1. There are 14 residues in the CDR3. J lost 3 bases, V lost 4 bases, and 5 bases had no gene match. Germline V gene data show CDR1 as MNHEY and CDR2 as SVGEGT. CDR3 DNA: TGTGCCAGCAGTTTCCAGGGGGGGGACTATGGCTACACCTTC. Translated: CASSFQGGDYGYTF.

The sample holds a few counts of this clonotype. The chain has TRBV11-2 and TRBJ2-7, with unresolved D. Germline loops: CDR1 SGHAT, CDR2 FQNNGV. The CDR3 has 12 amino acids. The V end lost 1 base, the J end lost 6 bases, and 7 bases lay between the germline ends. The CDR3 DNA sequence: TGTGCCAGCAGCTTAGTATCATCCGAGCAGTACTTC. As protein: CASSLVSSEQYF.

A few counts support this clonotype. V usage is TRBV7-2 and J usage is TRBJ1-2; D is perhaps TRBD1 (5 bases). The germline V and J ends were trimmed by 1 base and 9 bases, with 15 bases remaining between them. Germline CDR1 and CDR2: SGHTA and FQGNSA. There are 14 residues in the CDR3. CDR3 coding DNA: TGTGCCAGCAGCTTAGGTGAGACAGCACAAAGCTACACCTTC. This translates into CASSLGETAQSYTF.

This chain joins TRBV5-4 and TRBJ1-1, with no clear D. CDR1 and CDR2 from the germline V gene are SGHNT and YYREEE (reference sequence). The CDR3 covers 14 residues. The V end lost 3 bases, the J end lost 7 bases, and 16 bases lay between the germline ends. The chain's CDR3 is CASSSRGQSIEAFF. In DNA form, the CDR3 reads TGTGCCAGCAGCTCACGAGGGCAGAGCATTGAAGCTTTCTTT.

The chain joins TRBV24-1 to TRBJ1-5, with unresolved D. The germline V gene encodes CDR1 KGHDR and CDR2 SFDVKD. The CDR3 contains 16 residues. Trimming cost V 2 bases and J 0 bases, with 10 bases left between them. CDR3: CATSDSGIFSNQPQHF. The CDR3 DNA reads TGTGCCACCAGTGATTCGGGGATTTTTAGCAATCAGCCCCAGCATTTT.

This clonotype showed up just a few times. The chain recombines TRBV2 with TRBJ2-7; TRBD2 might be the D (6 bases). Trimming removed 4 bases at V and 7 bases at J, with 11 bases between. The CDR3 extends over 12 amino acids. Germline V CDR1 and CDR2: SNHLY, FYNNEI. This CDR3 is CASSGGGLEQYF. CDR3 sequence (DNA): TGTGCCAGCAGTGGCGGAGGGCTTGAGCAGTACTTC.

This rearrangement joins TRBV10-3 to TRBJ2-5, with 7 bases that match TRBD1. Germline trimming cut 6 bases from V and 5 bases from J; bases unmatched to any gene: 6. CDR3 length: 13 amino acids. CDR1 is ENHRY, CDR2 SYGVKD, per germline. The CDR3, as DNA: TGTGCCATCAGGGGACAGATCGGGGAGACCCAGTACTTC. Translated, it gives CAIRGQIGETQYF.

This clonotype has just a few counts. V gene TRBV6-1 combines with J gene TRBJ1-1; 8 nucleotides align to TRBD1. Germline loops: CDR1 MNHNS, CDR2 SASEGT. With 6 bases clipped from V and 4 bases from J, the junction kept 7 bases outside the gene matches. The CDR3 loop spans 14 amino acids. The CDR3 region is CASRAGTGITEAFF. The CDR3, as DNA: TGTGCCAGCAGGGCCGGGACAGGTATCACTGAAGCTTTCTTT.

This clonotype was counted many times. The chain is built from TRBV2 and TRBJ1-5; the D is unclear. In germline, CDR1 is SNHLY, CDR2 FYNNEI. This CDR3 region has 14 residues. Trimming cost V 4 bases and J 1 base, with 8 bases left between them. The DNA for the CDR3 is TGTGCCAGCAGTGGGCCAGAGAGCAATCAGCCCCAGCATTTT. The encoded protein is CASSGPESNQPQHF.

The DNA for the CDR3 is TGTGCCACCTCGGACAATCACGACTATGGCTACACCTTC. This codes for CATSDNHDYGYTF. The V gene is TRBV19, the J gene TRBJ1-2, with D tentatively TRBD1 (5 bases). The CDR3 sequence is 13 residues long. The V gene lost 10 bases and the J gene lost 3 bases, with 15 bases spanning the gap. CDR1 LNHDA and CDR2 SQIVND come from the germline V gene (reference sequence). Filled out from reference TRBV19 and TRBJ1-2, the complete variable domain reads DGGITQSPKYLFRKEGQNVTLSCEQNLNHDAMYWYRQDPGQGLRLIYYSQIVNDFQKGDIAEGYSVSREKKESFPLTVTSAQKNPTAFYLCATSDNHDYGYTFGSGTRLTVV.

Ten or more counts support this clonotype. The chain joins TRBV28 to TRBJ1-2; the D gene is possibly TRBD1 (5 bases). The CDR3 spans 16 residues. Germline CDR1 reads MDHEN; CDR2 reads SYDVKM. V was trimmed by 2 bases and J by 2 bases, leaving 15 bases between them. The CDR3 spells CASSLGPGRGNYGYTF. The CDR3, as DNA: TGTGCCAGCAGTTTAGGTCCGGGACGGGGGAACTATGGCTACACCTTC.

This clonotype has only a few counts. The CDR3, as DNA: TGTGCCTGGAGTGTATGGGGGAACTATGGCTACACCTTC. Protein sequence: CAWSVWGNYGYTF. This chain uses TRBV30 with TRBJ1-2, with D possibly TRBD1 on 5 matching bases. Germline V gene lookup returns CDR1 GTSNPN and CDR2 SVGIG (reference sequence). Trimming took 0 bases from V and 2 from J, leaving 7 bases between them. The CDR3 covers 13 residues.

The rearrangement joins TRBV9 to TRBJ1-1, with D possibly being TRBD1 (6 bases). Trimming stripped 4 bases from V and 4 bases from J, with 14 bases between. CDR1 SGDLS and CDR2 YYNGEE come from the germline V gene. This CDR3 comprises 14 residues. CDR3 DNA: TGTGCCAGCAGCCCACGGACAGCCAGCACTGAAGCTTTCTTT. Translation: CASSPRTASTEAFF.

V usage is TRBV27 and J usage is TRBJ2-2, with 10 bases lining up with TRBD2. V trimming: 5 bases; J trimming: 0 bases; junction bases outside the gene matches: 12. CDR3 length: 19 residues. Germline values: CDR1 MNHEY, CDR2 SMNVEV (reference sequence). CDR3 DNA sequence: TGTGCCAGCAGTCCCCGACTAGCGGGTAGGGGCGCGAACACCGGGGAGCTGTTTTTT. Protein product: CASSPRLAGRGANTGELFF.

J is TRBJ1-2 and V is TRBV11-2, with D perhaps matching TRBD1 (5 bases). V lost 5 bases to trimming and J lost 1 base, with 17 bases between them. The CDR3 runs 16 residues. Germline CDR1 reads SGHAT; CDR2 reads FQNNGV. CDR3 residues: CASSPRVVTVNYGYTF. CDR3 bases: TGTGCCAGCAGCCCCAGGGTGGTGACAGTTAACTATGGCTACACCTTC.

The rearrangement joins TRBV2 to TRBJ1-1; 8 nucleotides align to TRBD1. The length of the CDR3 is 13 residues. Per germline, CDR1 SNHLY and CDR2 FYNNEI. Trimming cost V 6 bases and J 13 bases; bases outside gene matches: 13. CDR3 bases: TGTGCCAGCAGGGCCGACTGGACAGGGTCGGATTTCTTT. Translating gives CASRADWTGSDFF.